The 20 T cell receptor beta chains in this list originate from one sample, sequenced in a study of T cell responses to AZD1222 COVID-19 vaccine. Some clones are missing from TCRdb's copy, which holds only in-frame ones; the method was immunoSEQ multiplex PCR. Among about 130,000 clones listed, roughly nine tenths were seen once. The sample consisted of peripheral blood, taken on day 0 of AZD1222 vaccination. These receptors originate from an adult in good health.

This clone was seen more than once but under ten times. J is TRBJ1-1 and V is TRBV25-1; D is ambiguous. The CDR3 is 11 residues long. The V end lost 7 bases, the J end lost 9 bases, and 12 bases lay between the germline ends. Per germline, CDR1 MGHDK and CDR2 SYGVNS. In nucleotides, the CDR3 is TGTGCCAGCAAGGAGGGTGTGAAAGCTTTCTTT. As protein: CASKEGVKAFF.

This chain connects TRBV3-1 (or the pseudogene TRBV3-2) to TRBJ1-6; D unresolved. CDR1 is LGHDT, CDR2 YNNKEL, per germline (reference sequence). The CDR3 is made up of 16 amino acids. Between the trimmed V and J ends, which lost 0 bases and 0 bases, there was a span of 6 bases. The CDR3 DNA reads as TGTGCCAGCAGCCAAGATCTATTCTCCTATAATTCACCCCTCCACTTT. Protein sequence: CASSQDLFSYNSPLHF.

The chain joins TRBV3-1 (or the pseudogene TRBV3-2) to TRBJ1-6; TRBD1 matches 8 bases. V lost 1 base and J lost 8; bases outside the gene matches: 7. Looked up from germline, CDR1 is LGHDT and CDR2 is YNNKEL (reference sequence). This CDR3 spans 16 amino acids. The CDR3 loop reads CASSQGGTGLHSPLHF. The CDR3 DNA reads TGTGCCAGCAGCCAAGGGGGGACAGGACTTCATTCACCCCTCCACTTT.

The chain uses TRBV25-1 and TRBJ2-1; TRBD1 matches at 12 bases. The germline gives CDR1 MGHDK, CDR2 SYGVNS. This CDR3 is 17 amino acids long. V shed 6 bases and J 7 bases; nucleotides not matched to a gene: 13. The CDR3 region has the DNA TGTGCCAGCAGCCCACTGAGGGGACAGGGGGCTGGGAATGAGCAGTTCTTC. It translates to CASSPLRGQGAGNEQFF.

J is TRBJ2-2 and V is TRBV15, with D unresolved. V lost 0 bases, J lost 4 bases, and 6 bases lay in between. Germline-derived CDR1 and CDR2 are LNHNV and YYDKDF (reference sequence). This CDR3 has 14 residues. The CDR3 sequence is CATSRDSSTGELFF. CDR3 in DNA: TGTGCCACCAGCAGAGATAGCAGCACCGGGGAGCTGTTTTTT. The whole variable domain, filled in from reference TRBV15 and TRBJ2-2, reads DAMVIQNPRYQVTQFGKPVTLSCSQTLNHNVMYWYQQKSSQAPKLLFHYYDKDFNNEADTPDNFQSRRPNTSFCFLDIRSPGLGDTAMYLCATSRDSSTGELFFGEGSRLTVL.

The chain is built from TRBV27 and TRBJ1-1; 10 bases match TRBD1. Germline V lookup: CDR1 MNHEY, CDR2 SMNVEV (reference sequence). Trimming cost V 8 bases and J 10 bases; bases outside gene matches: 4. The CDR3 loop spans 11 amino acids. CDR3 DNA: TGTGCCAGCCAGGACAGGGGGACAGCTTTCTTT. Translating gives CASQDRGTAFF.

This clone was observed a single time. This chain connects TRBV28 to TRBJ1-5; the match to TRBD1 covers 9 bases. The CDR3 runs to 16 residues. The germline CDR1 and CDR2 sequences are MDHEN and SYDVKM. V shed 1 base, J shed 4 bases, and the junction held 5 bases outside the gene matches. The chain's CDR3 is CASSLLPGTGNQPQHF. In DNA, the CDR3 is TGTGCCAGCAGTTTATTACCCGGGACAGGGAATCAGCCCCAGCATTTT. Based on the CDR3 plus reference TRBV28 and TRBJ1-5, the full variable domain is DVKVTQSSRYLVKRTGEKVFLECVQDMDHENMFWYRQDPGLGLRLIYFSYDVKMKEKGDIPEGYSVSREKKERFSLILESASTNQTSMYLCASSLLPGTGNQPQHFGDGTRLSIL.

The chain links TRBV25-1 to TRBJ1-2; D may be TRBD1 (6 bases). CDR3 size: 16 residues. The germline CDR1 and CDR2 sequences are MGHDK and SYGVNS. V was pared by 3 bases and J by 4 bases, with 18 bases between. The CDR3 sequence is CASSDKQGPPLYGYTF. Here the CDR3 DNA reads TGTGCCAGCAGTGACAAACAGGGCCCACCTCTCTATGGCTACACCTTC.

This rearrangement joins TRBV9 to TRBJ2-2; 9 bases match TRBD1. Unmatched junction bases numbered 11, after V lost 3 bases and J lost 5 bases. Looked up from germline, CDR1 is SGDLS and CDR2 is YYNGEE. This CDR3 is built from 17 residues. The CDR3 DNA is TGTGCCAGCAGCGGAGGACAGGGGATAGGGTGGACCGGGGAGCTGTTTTTT. Its translation: CASSGGQGIGWTGELFF.

The V call is TRBV7-9, the J call TRBJ2-7; D gene unclear. Germline V CDR1 and CDR2: SEHNR, FQNEAQ (reference sequence). The V end was cut by 1 base, the J end by 4 bases, with 11 bases between. The CDR3 spans 14 residues. The CDR3, as DNA: TGTGCCAGCAGCTTAGGAGTTGGTGAATACGAGCAGTACTTC. Translation gives CASSLGVGEYEQYF. Complete variable domain (other parts from reference TRBV7-9 and TRBJ2-7): DTGVSQNPRHKITKRGQNVTFRCDPISEHNRLYWYRQTLGQGPEFLTYFQNEAQLEKSRLLSDRFSAERPKGSFSTLEIQRTEQGDSAMYLCASSLGVGEYEQYFGPGTRLTVT.

The chain uses TRBV6-5 and TRBJ2-2; 8 bases line up with TRBD2. Unmatched junction bases numbered 5, after V lost 6 bases and J lost 2 bases. Germline V gives CDR1 MNHEY, CDR2 SVGAGI. CDR3 size: 15 residues. CDR3 residues: CASSLSGANTGELFF. CDR3 DNA sequence: TGTGCCAGCAGCCTTAGCGGGGCAAACACCGGGGAGCTGTTTTTT.

The chain couples TRBV28 to TRBJ2-7; 8 positions agree with TRBD1. In germline, CDR1 is MDHEN, CDR2 SYDVKM. V lost 4 bases, J lost 3 bases, and 11 bases stayed unmatched. CDR3 length equals 16 residues. This chain's CDR3 is CASSSTGAKGYYEQYF. In DNA, the CDR3 is TGTGCCAGCAGTTCGACAGGGGCCAAGGGCTACTACGAGCAGTACTTC.

This chain uses TRBV7-3 with TRBJ2-5; 7 bases line up with TRBD1. J lost 3 bases, V lost 2 bases, and 6 bases had no gene match. The CDR3 contains 15 residues. Germline loops: CDR1 SGHTA, CDR2 FQGTGA. CDR3 sequence: CASSLFPTGKETQYF. The CDR3 DNA follows: TGTGCCAGCAGCTTATTCCCGACAGGGAAAGAGACCCAGTACTTC.

In its sample, this clone was seen a few times. The rearrangement links TRBV6-2 or TRBV6-3 to TRBJ1-6, with D possibly being TRBD1 (6 bases). V dropped 2 bases and J dropped 0 bases, with 11 bases sitting between them. CDR3 size: 17 residues. CDR1 is MNHEY and CDR2 is SVGEGT in the germline V gene. This CDR3 reads CASSYLQGYSYNSPLHF. As DNA, the CDR3 is TGTGCCAGCAGTTACCTACAGGGATACTCCTATAATTCACCCCTCCACTTT.

The chain is built from TRBV7-9 and TRBJ1-1; 9 positions match TRBD1. The V gene end was trimmed by 7 bases and the J gene end by 4 bases; junction bases not matched to a gene: 4. Per germline, CDR1 SEHNR and CDR2 FQNEAQ (reference sequence). The CDR3 extends over 13 amino acids. DNA for the CDR3: TGTGCCAGCAAGGTGACAGGGGGCACTGAAGCTTTCTTT. Translated: CASKVTGGTEAFF.

This clone appeared once. This rearrangement joins TRBV11-2 to TRBJ1-2; a weak D match, TRBD1 (5 bases). The CDR3 has 14 residues. The germline V and J ends were trimmed by 3 bases and 4 bases, with 12 bases remaining between them. The germline CDR1 and CDR2 sequences are SGHAT and FQNNGV. CDR3 sequence (DNA): TGTGCCAGCAGCTTCGGCAGGGCGATCTATGGCTACACCTTC. It specifies CASSFGRAIYGYTF.

This chain links TRBV2 with TRBJ1-4; TRBD1 aligns across 11 bases. CDR1 and CDR2 (germline): SNHLY, FYNNEI. This CDR3 is 14 amino acids long. V gave up 4 bases and J gave up 5 bases; unmatched junction bases: 0. The DNA for the CDR3 is TGTGCCAGCAGTGGGGACAGGGGGAATGAAAAACTGTTTTTT. It codes for CASSGDRGNEKLFF.

The chain joins TRBV5-1 to TRBJ1-1, with 9 positions matching TRBD1. The CDR3 has 17 amino acids. The J segment lost 0 bases and the V segment lost 4 bases, leaving 10 bases of the junction unmatched. Per the germline V gene, CDR1 is SGHRS and CDR2 is YFSETQ. The DNA of the CDR3 is TGCGCCAGCAGCGGAGGGACAGGGTCTAATATGAACACTGAAGCTTTCTTT. It encodes CASSGGTGSNMNTEAFF.

This chain uses TRBV13 with TRBJ2-2, with D maybe TRBD2 (6 bases). The CDR3 has 17 amino acids. The germline V gene encodes CDR1 PRHDT and CDR2 FYEKMQ (reference sequence). V lost 8 bases and J 0 bases, leaving 19 bases between the germline ends. CDR3: CASSARLGLANTGELFF. The CDR3 DNA is TGTGCCAGCTCAGCTCGTCTGGGACTCGCGAACACCGGGGAGCTGTTTTTT.

The chain carries TRBV28 and TRBJ1-5, with TRBD1 as a possible D gene (6 bases). Germline CDR1 and CDR2: MDHEN and SYDVKM. The CDR3 is 14 amino acids. The V end was cut by 5 bases, the J end by 4 bases, with 12 bases between. This chain's CDR3 is CASSAGHSNQPQHF. CDR3 DNA sequence: TGTGCCAGCAGTGCGGGACACTCGAATCAGCCCCAGCATTTT.